This T cell receptor beta chain derives from a study of STAT3 mutations in large granular lymphocyte leukemia. Overall study results and limits: Some patients had persisting codominant clonotypes that could mask small clones. TCR clonotype switching after therapy occurred in about 35% of the 18 patients. Every T-cell large granular lymphocyte leukemia patient had at least one immunodominant TCR beta clonotype.

The repertoire was sequenced with immunoSEQ multiplex PCR; TCRdb's copy has only in-frame clones and lacks some. Here the sample spans about 42,000 clones, around 80% being singletons. There are a few counts of this clone. Its antigen is undetermined. The sample taken for sequencing was PBMCs. The sequence derives from a human donor with T large granular lymphocyte leukemia. Some clones in this sample may be carry-over from other donors' samples.

This chain's CDR3 is CASSFGAVYGYTF. DNA for the CDR3: TGTGCCAGCAGCTTTGGGGCAGTCTATGGCTACACCTTC. The J gene is TRBJ1-2, the V gene TRBV11-2; possibly TRBD1 for D (5 bases). Germline V lookup: CDR1 SGHAT, CDR2 FQNNGV. This CDR3 comprises 13 residues. Trimming shortened V by 3 bases and J by 4 bases, and 9 bases separated the two germline ends.